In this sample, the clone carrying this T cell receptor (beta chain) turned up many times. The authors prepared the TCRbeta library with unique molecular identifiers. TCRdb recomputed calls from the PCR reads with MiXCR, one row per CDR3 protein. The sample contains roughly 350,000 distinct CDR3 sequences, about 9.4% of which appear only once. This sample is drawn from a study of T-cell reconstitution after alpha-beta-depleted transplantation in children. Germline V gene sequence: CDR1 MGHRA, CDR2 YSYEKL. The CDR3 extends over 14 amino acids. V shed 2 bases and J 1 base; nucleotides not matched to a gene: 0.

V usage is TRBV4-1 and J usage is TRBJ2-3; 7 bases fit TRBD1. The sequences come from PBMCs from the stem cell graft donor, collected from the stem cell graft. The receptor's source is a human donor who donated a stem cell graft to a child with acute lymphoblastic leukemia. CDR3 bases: TGCGCCAGCAGCCAAACAGGGGGCACAGATACGCAGTATTTT. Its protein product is CASSQTGGTDTQYF.